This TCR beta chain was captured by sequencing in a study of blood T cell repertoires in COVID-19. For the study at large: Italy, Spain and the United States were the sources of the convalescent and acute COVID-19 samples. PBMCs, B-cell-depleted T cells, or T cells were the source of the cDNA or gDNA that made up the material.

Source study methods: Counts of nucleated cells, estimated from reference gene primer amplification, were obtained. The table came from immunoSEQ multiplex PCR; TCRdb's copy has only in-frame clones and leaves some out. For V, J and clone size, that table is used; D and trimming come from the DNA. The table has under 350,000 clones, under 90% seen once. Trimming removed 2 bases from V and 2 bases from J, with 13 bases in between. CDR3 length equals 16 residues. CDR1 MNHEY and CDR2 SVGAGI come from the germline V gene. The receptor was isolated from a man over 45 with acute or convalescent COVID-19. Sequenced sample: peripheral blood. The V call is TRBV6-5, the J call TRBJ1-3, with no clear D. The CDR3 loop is CASSYRRSATGNTIYF. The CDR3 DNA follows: TGTGCCAGCAGTTACAGGAGATCGGCAACTGGAAACACCATATATTTT.